The T cell receptor (beta chain) described here comes from a study of blood T cell repertoires in COVID-19. The germline gives CDR1 SGHNT, CDR2 YYREEE (reference sequence). Trimming took off 4 bases at V and 3 bases at J, with 17 bases between the two ends. The CDR3 covers 15 residues. In the original workflow: Estimates of nucleated cell counts were drawn from the amplification of reference gene primers. The data were produced by immunoSEQ multiplex PCR, yet TCRdb's version contains in-frame clones alone and is incomplete. Clonal size and the V and J genes are those of that table, whereas D and trimming came from the DNA. This table has about 200,000 clones, more than 80% appearing once. Participants' own reports of clinical history determined their cohort assignment.

The TCR originated in a woman aged 18-30 years who had recovered from COVID-19. The sample consisted of PBMCs or T cells enriched from blood (not recorded which). The V gene is TRBV5-4, the J gene TRBJ2-7, with a tentative D call TRBD2 (8 bases). The CDR3 loop is CASSRGTAGVYEQYF. CDR3 DNA sequence: TGTGCCAGCAGCCGGGGGACAGCGGGAGTCTACGAGCAGTACTTC.